This T cell receptor (beta chain) was sequenced for a study of blood T cell repertoires in COVID-19. Study context: COVID-19 samples from acute and convalescent phases originated in the United States, Italy and Spain. Nucleic acid was either cDNA or gDNA, and it came from T cells, B-cell-depleted T cells, or PBMCs.

Original processing notes: Reference gene primer amplification gave nucleated cell count estimates. Here immunoSEQ multiplex PCR was the method, and the copy in TCRdb shows in-frame clones only, minus some. The V and J calls and clone size are taken from that table; D and trimming were inferred from the DNA. The sample holds 80,000 or so clones, around 86% seen once. Looked up from germline, CDR1 is SGHRS and CDR2 is YFSETQ. Trimming at V came to 0 bases and at J to 0 bases, leaving 2 bases not matched to a gene. The CDR3 is 16 amino acids. V and J are TRBV5-1 and TRBJ2-3; TRBD2 aligns across 9 bases. The TCR originated in a man aged 80 or over with acute or convalescent COVID-19. Sequencing used peripheral blood. For the CDR3, the DNA is TGCGCCAGCAGCTTGGGCACTAGCGGGAGCACAGATACGCAGTATTTT. Protein product: CASSLGTSGSTDTQYF.